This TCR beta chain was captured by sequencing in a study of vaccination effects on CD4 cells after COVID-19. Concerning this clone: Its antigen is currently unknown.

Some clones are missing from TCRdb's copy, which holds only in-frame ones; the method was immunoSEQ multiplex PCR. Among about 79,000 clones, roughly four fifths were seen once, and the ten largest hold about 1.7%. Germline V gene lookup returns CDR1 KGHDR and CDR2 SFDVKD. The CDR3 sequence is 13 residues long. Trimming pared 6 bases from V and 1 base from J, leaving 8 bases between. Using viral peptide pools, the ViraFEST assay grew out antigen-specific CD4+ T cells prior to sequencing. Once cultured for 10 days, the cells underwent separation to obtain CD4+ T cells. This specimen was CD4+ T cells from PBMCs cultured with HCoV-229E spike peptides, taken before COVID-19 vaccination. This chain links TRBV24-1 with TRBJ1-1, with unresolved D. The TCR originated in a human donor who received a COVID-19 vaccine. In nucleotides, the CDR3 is TGTGCCACCAGTACCCCGAGGAACACTGAAGCTTTCTTT. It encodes CATSTPRNTEAFF.